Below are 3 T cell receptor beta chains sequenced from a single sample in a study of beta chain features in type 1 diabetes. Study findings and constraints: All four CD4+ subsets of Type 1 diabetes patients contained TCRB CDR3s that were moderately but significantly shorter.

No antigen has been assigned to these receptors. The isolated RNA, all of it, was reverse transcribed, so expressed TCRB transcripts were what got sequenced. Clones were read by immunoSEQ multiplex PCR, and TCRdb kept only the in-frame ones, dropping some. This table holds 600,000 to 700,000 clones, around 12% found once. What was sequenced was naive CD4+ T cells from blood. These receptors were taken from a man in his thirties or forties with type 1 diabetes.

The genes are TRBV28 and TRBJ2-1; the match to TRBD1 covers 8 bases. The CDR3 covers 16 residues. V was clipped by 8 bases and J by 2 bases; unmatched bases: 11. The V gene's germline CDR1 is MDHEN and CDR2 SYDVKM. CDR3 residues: CASGSGSGGAYNEQFF. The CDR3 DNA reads TGTGCCAGCGGTTCGGGATCAGGGGGCGCCTACAATGAGCAGTTCTTC.

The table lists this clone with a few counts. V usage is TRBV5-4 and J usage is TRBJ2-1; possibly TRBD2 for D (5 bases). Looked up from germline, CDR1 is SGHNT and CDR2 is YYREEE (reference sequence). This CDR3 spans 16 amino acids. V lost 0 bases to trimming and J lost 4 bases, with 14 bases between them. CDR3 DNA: TGTGCCAGCAGCTTGGCCAAGGCGGGCACTTACAATGAGCAGTTCTTC. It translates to CASSLAKAGTYNEQFF.

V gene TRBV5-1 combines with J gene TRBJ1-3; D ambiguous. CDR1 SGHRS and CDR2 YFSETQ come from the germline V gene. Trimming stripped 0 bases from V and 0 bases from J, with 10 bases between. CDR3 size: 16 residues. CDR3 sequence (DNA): TGCGCCAGCAGCTTGGCCCCCCCCGACTCTGGAAACACCATATATTTT. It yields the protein CASSLAPPDSGNTIYF.